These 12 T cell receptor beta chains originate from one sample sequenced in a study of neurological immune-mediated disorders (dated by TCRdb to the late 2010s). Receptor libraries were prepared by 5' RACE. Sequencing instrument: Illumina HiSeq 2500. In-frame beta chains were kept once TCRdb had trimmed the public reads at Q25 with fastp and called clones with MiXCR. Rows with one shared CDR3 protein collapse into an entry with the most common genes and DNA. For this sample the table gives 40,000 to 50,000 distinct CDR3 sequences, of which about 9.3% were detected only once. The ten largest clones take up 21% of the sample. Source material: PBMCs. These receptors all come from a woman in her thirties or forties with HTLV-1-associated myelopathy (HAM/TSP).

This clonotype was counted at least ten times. This CDR3 reads CASNAGTVPYEQYF. DNA for the CDR3: TGCGCCAGCAACGCCGGGACCGTTCCCTACGAGCAGTACTTC. The J gene is TRBJ2-7, the V gene TRBV5-1; D may correspond to TRBD1 or TRBD2 (5 bases each). The CDR3 sequence is 14 residues long. With 6 bases removed from V and 2 bases from J, the gap between germline ends came to 15 bases. Germline CDR1 reads SGHRS; CDR2 reads YFSETQ.

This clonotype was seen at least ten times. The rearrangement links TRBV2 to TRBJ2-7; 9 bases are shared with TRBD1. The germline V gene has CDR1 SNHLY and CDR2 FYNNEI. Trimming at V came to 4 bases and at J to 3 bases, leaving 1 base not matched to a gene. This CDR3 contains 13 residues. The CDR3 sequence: CASSGTGDYEQYF. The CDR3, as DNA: TGTGCCAGCAGTGGGACAGGGGACTACGAGCAGTACTTC.

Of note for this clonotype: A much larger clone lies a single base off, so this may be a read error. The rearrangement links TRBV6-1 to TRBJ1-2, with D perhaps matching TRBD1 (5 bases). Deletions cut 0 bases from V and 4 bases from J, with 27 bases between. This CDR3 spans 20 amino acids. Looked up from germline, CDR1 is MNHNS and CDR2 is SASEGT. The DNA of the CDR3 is TGTGCCAGCAGTGAAGCAAAAGGTGACGGGGCCCTCAGAAAACTCTATGGCTACACCTTC. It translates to CASSEAKGDGALRKLYGYTF.

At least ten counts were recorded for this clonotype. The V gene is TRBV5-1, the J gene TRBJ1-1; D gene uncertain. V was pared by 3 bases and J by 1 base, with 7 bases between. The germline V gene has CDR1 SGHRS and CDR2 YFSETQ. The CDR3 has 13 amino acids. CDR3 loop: CASSSQENTEAFF. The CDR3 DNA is TGCGCCAGCAGCTCTCAGGAGAACACTGAAGCTTTCTTT. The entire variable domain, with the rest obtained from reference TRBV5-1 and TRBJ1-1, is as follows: KAGVTQTPRYLIKTRGQQVTLSCSPISGHRSVSWYQQTPGQGLQFLFEYFSETQRNKGNFPGRFSGRQFSNSRSEMNVSTLELGDSALYLCASSSQENTEAFFGQGTRLTVV.

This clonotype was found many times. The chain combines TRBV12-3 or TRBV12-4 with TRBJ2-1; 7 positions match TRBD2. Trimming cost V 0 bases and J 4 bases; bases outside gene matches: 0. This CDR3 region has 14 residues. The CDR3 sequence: CASSLAGGYNEQFF. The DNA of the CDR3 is TGTGCCAGCAGTTTAGCGGGGGGGTACAATGAGCAGTTCTTC.

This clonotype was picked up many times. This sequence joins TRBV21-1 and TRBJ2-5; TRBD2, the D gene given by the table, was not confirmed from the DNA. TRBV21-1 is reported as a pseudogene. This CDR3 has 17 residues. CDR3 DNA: TGTGCCAGCAGCACCCATGGGAAGCGGGGGGGCCAAGAGACCCAGTACTTC. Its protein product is CASSTHGKRGGQETQYF.

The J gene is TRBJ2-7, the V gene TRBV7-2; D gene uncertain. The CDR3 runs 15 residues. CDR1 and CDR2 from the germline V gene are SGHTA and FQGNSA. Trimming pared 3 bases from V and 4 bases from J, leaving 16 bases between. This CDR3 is CASSLEDRPLYEQYF. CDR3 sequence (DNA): TGTGCCAGCAGCTTGGAAGATAGACCCTTGTACGAGCAGTACTTC. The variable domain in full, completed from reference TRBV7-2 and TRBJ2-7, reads GAGVSQSPSNKVTEKGKDVELRCDPISGHTALYWYRQSLGQGLEFLIYFQGNSAPDKSGLPSDRFSAERTGGSVSTLTIQRTQQEDSAVYLCASSLEDRPLYEQYFGPGTRLTVT.

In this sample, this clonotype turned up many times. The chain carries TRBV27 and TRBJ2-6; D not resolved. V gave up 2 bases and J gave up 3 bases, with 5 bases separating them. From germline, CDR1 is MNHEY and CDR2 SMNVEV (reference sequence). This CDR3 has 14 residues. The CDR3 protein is CASSLILGANVLTF. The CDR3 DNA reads TGTGCCAGCAGTTTAATTCTTGGGGCCAACGTCCTGACTTTC.

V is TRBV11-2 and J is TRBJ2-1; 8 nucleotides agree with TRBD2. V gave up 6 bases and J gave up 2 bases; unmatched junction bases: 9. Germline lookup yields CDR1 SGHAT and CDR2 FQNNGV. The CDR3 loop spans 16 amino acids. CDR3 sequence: CASRLARGVAYNEQFF. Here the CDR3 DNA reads TGTGCCAGCAGACTCGCGCGGGGGGTCGCCTACAATGAGCAGTTCTTC.

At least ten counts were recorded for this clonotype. The CDR3 nucleotides read TGTGCCAGCAGCCTGGAGGAACCTTCAGGTAATGAGCAGTTCTTC. Encoded protein: CASSLEEPSGNEQFF. This rearrangement joins TRBV5-5 to TRBJ2-1, with D possibly TRBD2 on 5 matching bases. V shed 4 bases and J shed 7 bases, with 18 bases lying between them. The CDR3 length is 15 residues. CDR1 and CDR2 from the germline V gene are SGHKS and YYEKEE (reference sequence).

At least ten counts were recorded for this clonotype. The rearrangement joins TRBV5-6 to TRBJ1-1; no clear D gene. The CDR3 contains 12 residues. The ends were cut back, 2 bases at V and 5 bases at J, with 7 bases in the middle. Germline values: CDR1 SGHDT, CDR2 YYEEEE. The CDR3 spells CASSFGETEAFF. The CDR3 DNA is TGTGCCAGCAGCTTTGGGGAAACTGAAGCTTTCTTT.

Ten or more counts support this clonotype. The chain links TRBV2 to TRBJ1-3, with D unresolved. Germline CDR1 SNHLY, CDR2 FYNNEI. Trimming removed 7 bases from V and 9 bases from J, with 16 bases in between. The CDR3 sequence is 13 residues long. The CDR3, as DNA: TGTGCCAGCAACTTAGGCCGGGATACCACCATATATTTT. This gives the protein CASNLGRDTTIYF.